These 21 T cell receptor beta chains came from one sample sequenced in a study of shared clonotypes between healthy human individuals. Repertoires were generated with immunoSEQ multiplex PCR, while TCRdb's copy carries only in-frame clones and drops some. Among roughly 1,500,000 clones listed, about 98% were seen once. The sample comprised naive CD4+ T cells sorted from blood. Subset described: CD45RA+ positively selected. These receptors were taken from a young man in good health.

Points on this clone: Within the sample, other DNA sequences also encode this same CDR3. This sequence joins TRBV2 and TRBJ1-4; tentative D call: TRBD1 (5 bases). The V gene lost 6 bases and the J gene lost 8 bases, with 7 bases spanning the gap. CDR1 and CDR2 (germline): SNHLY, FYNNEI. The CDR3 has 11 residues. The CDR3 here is CASSKGEKLFF. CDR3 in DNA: TGTGCCAGCAGCAAGGGGGAAAAACTGTTTTTT.

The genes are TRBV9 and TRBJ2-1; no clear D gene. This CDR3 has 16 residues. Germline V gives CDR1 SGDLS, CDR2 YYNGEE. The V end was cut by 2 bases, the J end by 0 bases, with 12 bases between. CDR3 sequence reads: CASSVGSQSSYNEQFF. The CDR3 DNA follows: TGTGCCAGCAGCGTTGGCTCTCAAAGCTCCTACAATGAGCAGTTCTTC.

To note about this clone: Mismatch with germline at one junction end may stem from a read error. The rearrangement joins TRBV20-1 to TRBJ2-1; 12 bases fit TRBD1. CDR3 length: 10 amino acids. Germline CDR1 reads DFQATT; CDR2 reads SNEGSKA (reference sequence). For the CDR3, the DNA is TGCAGTGCCGGGACAGGGGGCTCGGTCTTC. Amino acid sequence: CSAGTGGSVF.

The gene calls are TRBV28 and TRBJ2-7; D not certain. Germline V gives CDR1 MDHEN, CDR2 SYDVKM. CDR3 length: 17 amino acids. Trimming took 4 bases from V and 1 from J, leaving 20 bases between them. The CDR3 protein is CASSYPVGDFYSYEQYF. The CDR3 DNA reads TGTGCCAGCAGTTACCCCGTTGGGGATTTTTATTCCTACGAGCAGTACTTC. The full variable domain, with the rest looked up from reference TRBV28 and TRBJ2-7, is DVKVTQSSRYLVKRTGEKVFLECVQDMDHENMFWYRQDPGLGLRLIYFSYDVKMKEKGDIPEGYSVSREKKERFSLILESASTNQTSMYLCASSYPVGDFYSYEQYFGPGTRLTVT.

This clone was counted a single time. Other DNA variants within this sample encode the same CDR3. This CDR3 reads CASSGQGRDQPQHF. The CDR3 region has the DNA TGTGCCAGCAGTGGACAGGGACGGGATCAGCCCCAGCATTTT. V and J are TRBV2 and TRBJ1-5; the match to TRBD1 covers 7 bases. With V trimmed by 4 bases and J by 5 bases, 5 bases remained unmatched. Germline V gene sequence: CDR1 SNHLY, CDR2 FYNNEI. This CDR3 has 14 residues.

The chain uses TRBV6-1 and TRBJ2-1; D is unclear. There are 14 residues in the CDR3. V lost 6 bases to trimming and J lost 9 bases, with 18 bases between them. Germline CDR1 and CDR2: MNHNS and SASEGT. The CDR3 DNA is TGTGCCAGCAGCGAAACCATCGCAGTAAGTGAGCAGTTCTTC. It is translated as CASSETIAVSEQFF.

The CDR3 loop is CASSLAVLNQPQHF. Here the CDR3 DNA reads TGTGCCAGCAGCTTGGCCGTCCTTAATCAGCCCCAGCATTTT. The chain employs TRBV5-5 and TRBJ1-5; D call uncertain. The germline gives CDR1 SGHKS, CDR2 YYEKEE (reference sequence). This CDR3 is 14 amino acids long. The ends were cut back, 0 bases at V and 4 bases at J, with 8 bases in the middle.

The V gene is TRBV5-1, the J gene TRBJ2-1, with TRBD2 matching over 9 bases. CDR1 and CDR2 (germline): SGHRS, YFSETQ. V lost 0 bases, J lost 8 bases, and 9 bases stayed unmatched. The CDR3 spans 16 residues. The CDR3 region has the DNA TGCGCCAGCAGCTTGGCCAGGCTAGCGGGACCGGATGAGCAGTTCTTC. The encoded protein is CASSLARLAGPDEQFF.

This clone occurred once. This chain's CDR3 is CASSFPVSQPQHF. The CDR3 DNA sequence: TGTGCCAGCAGTTTCCCAGTAAGTCAGCCCCAGCATTTT. The chain employs TRBV28 and TRBJ1-5; D not certain. From germline, CDR1 is MDHEN and CDR2 SYDVKM. Between the trimmed V and J ends, which lost 3 bases and 6 bases, there was a span of 9 bases. CDR3 length equals 13 residues.

As DNA, the CDR3 is TGTGCCAGCAGCTTGGCTACTAGAAAGGAGACCCAGTACTTC. It translates to CASSLATRKETQYF. The chain couples TRBV5-4 to TRBJ2-5; weak D call: TRBD2 (5 bases). Germline values: CDR1 SGHNT, CDR2 YYREEE (reference sequence). This CDR3 region has 14 residues. V dropped 0 bases and J dropped 5 bases, with 11 bases sitting between them.

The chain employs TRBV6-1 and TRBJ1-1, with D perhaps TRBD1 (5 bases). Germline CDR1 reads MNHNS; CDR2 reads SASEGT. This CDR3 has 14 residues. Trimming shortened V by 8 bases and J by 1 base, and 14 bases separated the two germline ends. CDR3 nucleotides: TGTGCCAGCCCCGGGGCTCGGTGGAACACTGAAGCTTTCTTT. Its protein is CASPGARWNTEAFF.

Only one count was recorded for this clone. This CDR3 reads CASSKTGTGASTF. CDR3 nucleotides: TGTGCCAGCAGTAAAACCGGGACAGGGGCCTCCACCTTC. J is TRBJ1-2 and V is TRBV6-5, with 10 bases matching TRBD1. Germline CDR1 and CDR2: MNHEY and SVGAGI. After removal of 5 bases from V and 13 bases from J, the junction contained 10 bases not matched to a gene. This CDR3 region has 13 residues.

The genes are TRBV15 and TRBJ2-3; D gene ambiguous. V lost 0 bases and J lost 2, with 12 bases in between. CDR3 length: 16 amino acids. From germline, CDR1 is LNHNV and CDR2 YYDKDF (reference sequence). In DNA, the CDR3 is TGTGCCACCAGCAGAGAAACTGGGGTAAACACAGATACGCAGTATTTT. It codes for CATSRETGVNTDTQYF.

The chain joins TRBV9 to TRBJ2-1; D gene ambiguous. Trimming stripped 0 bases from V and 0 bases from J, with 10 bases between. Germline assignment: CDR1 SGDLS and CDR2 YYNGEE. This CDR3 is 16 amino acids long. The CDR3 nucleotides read TGTGCCAGCAGCGTAGTAGGTCCCAGCTCCTACAATGAGCAGTTCTTC. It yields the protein CASSVVGPSSYNEQFF.

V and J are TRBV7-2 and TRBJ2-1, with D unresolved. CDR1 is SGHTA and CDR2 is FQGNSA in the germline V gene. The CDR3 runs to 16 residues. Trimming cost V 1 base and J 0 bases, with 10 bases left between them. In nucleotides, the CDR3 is TGTGCCAGCAGCTTAGATTCGTATGTCTCCTACAATGAGCAGTTCTTC. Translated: CASSLDSYVSYNEQFF.

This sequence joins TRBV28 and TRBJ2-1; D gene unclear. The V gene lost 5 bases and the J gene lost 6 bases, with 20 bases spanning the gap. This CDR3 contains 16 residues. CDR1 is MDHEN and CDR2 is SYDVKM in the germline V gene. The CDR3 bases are TGTGCCAGCAGTCCACCACTAACCGGTTCTGGCAATGAGCAGTTCTTC. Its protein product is CASSPPLTGSGNEQFF.

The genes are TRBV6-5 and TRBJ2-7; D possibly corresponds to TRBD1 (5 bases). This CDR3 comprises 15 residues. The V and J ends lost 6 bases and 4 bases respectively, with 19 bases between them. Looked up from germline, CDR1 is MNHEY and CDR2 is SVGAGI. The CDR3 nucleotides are TGTGCCAGCAGCTACCTAGACAGATTCCAATACGAGCAGTACTTC. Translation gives CASSYLDRFQYEQYF.

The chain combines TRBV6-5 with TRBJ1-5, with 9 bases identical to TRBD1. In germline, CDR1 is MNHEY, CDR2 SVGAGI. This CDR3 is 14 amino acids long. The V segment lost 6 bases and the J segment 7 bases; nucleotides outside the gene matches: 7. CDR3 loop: CASSQGQGRQPQHF. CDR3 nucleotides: TGTGCCAGCAGCCAGGGACAGGGCCGCCAGCCCCAGCATTTT.

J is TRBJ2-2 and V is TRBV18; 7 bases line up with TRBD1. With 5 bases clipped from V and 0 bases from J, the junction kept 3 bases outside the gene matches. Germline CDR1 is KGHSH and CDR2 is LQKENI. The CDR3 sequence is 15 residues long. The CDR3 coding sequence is TGTGCCAGCTCAATGGACAGGCCGAACACCGGGGAGCTGTTTTTT. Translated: CASSMDRPNTGELFF.

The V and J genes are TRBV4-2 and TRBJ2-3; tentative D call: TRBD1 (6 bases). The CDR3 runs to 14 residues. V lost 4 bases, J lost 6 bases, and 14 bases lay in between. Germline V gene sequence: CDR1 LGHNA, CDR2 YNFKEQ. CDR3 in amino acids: CASSPRLGADTQYF. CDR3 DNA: TGTGCCAGCAGCCCCCGATTGGGGGCGGATACGCAGTATTTT.

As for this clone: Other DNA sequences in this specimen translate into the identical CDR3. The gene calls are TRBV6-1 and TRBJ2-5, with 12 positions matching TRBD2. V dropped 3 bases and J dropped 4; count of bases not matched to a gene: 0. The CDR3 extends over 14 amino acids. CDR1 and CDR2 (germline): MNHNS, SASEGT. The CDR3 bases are TGTGCCAGCAGTGAGACTAGCGGGAGAGAGACCCAGTACTTC. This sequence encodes CASSETSGRETQYF.